This T cell receptor beta chain derives from a study of shared T cell receptors in the human thymus. This clone was observed a few times. The V and J ends lost 5 bases and 2 bases, in that order; junction bases with no gene match: 7. The length of the CDR3 is 16 residues. The germline V gene encodes CDR1 MDHEN and CDR2 SYDVKM. The data were produced by immunoSEQ multiplex PCR, yet TCRdb's version contains in-frame clones alone and is incomplete. This sample yields approximately 580,000 clones, of which more than 75% are seen a single time; around 0.013% belongs to the top ten. These data were also reused for a study on human thymus T cells. Turning to that study: The study used thymus tissue resected during corrective heart surgery.

This sequence joins TRBV28 and TRBJ2-3; 10 bases are a match to TRBD1. Sequenced material: thymocytes. The sequence was collected from a boy younger than two with a congenital heart defect. DNA for the CDR3: TGTGCCAGCAGTGCCCGGACAGGGGGAACCACAGATACGCAGTATTTT. Its translation is CASSARTGGTTDTQYF. The whole variable domain, remainder taken from reference TRBV28 and TRBJ2-3, is DVKVTQSSRYLVKRTGEKVFLECVQDMDHENMFWYRQDPGLGLRLIYFSYDVKMKEKGDIPEGYSVSREKKERFSLILESASTNQTSMYLCASSARTGGTTDTQYFGPGTRLTVL.